One and the same sample provided the 23 T cell receptor beta chains below, sequenced in a study of T cell clonotyping in hematopoietic cell transplantation. The assay was immunoSEQ multiplex PCR, and TCRdb's table has in-frame clones only and misses some. The sample lists roughly 5,000 clones, around 78% occurring once. Here the sequenced sample was peripheral blood mononuclear cells, taken 100 days after allogeneic stem cell transplant. All receptors derive from a male patient in his sixties or seventies who had an allogeneic stem cell transplant, so T cells may come from the graft donor. Some clones in this sample may be carry-over from other donors' samples.

The rearrangement links TRBV2 to TRBJ1-2; 11 bases map to TRBD1. V shed 2 bases and J 8 bases; nucleotides not matched to a gene: 4. The CDR3 length is 14 residues. Germline V lookup: CDR1 SNHLY, CDR2 FYNNEI. The CDR3 DNA sequence: TGTGCCAGCAGTGAACCAGGGACAGGGGGGGGCTACACCTTC. Residues: CASSEPGTGGGYTF. Together with reference TRBV2 and TRBJ1-2, the CDR3 gives the full variable domain: EPEVTQTPSHQVTQMGQEVILRCVPISNHLYFYWYRQILGQKVEFLVSFYNNEISEKSEIFDDQFSVERPDGSNFTLKIRSTKLEDSAMYFCASSEPGTGGGYTFGSGTRLTVV.

V is TRBV11-1 and J is TRBJ2-7; 9 nucleotides match TRBD1. The CDR3 totals 14 residues. The J segment lost 4 bases and the V segment lost 5 bases, leaving 6 bases of the junction unmatched. From germline, CDR1 is SGHAT and CDR2 FQDESV (reference sequence). The CDR3 here is CASSRDRAGYEQYF. The CDR3 nucleotides read TGTGCCAGCAGCCGGGACAGGGCTGGGTACGAGCAGTACTTC.

The chain combines TRBV5-3 with TRBJ2-5; 12 nucleotides agree with TRBD2. TRBV5-3 is an open reading frame, and its role is uncertain. The CDR3 has 17 residues. The trim removed 2 bases at V and 5 bases at J, leaving 10 bases unmatched. The CDR3 here is CARSFFLRLAGEETQYF. The CDR3 nucleotides are TGTGCCAGAAGCTTCTTTCTCCGACTAGCGGGAGAGGAGACCCAGTACTTC.

The V gene is TRBV2, the J gene TRBJ2-5; possible D gene TRBD2, 6 bases. Germline loops: CDR1 SNHLY, CDR2 FYNNEI. CDR3 length equals 15 residues. Trimming stripped 2 bases from V and 5 bases from J, with 15 bases between. The CDR3 nucleotides read TGTGCCAGCAGTGAAAATGGACTAAGGCAGGAGACCCAGTACTTC. Translating gives CASSENGLRQETQYF.

In this sample, this clone turned up a few times. V and J are TRBV10-3 and TRBJ1-2; 8 bases match TRBD1. The germline V gene has CDR1 ENHRY and CDR2 SYGVKD. This CDR3 has 14 amino acids. Trimming cost V 10 bases and J 5 bases; bases outside gene matches: 12. CDR3: CATREGQAEYGYTF. CDR3 sequence (DNA): TGTGCCACGAGGGAGGGACAGGCAGAGTATGGCTACACCTTC.

This chain joins TRBV5-1 and TRBJ2-1, with a tentative D call TRBD2 (6 bases). The CDR3 contains 14 residues. CDR1 SGHRS and CDR2 YFSETQ come from the germline V gene. With 5 bases removed from V and 2 bases from J, the gap between germline ends came to 11 bases. This CDR3 is CASSRGGTYNEQFF. CDR3 sequence (DNA): TGCGCCAGCAGTCGGGGCGGGACCTACAATGAGCAGTTCTTC.

V gene TRBV7-2 combines with J gene TRBJ2-1; a possible D gene is TRBD2 (5 bases). CDR3 length: 16 amino acids. The V end lost 4 bases, the J end lost 0 bases, and 13 bases lay between the germline ends. In germline, CDR1 is SGHTA, CDR2 FQGNSA. This chain's CDR3 is CASSSLARSSYNEQFF. CDR3 bases: TGTGCCAGCAGCTCATTAGCGCGGAGCTCCTACAATGAGCAGTTCTTC.

The chain joins TRBV5-1 to TRBJ2-1; D is possibly TRBD1 or TRBD2 (6 bases each). In germline, CDR1 is SGHRS, CDR2 YFSETQ. The CDR3 spans 16 residues. The V end lost 2 bases, the J end lost 6 bases, and 18 bases lay between the germline ends. DNA for the CDR3: TGCGCCAGCAGCTTAAGTTTGGGGGGCCTAAGCAATGAGCAGTTCTTC. Translation gives CASSLSLGGLSNEQFF.

The rearrangement links TRBV6-5 to TRBJ1-1; TRBD1 aligns across 8 bases. This CDR3 contains 14 residues. Trimming removed 5 bases from V and 6 bases from J; junction bases left unmatched: 8. Germline CDR1 reads MNHEY; CDR2 reads SVGAGI. This CDR3 is CASSKDRGQAEAFF. Here the CDR3 DNA reads TGTGCCAGCAGTAAAGACAGGGGTCAGGCTGAAGCTTTCTTT.

This clone was detected once. The rearrangement links TRBV9 to TRBJ1-4; D is possibly TRBD1 (6 bases). Trimming cost V 3 bases and J 2 bases, with 8 bases left between them. Germline V gives CDR1 SGDLS, CDR2 YYNGEE. The CDR3 covers 14 residues. CDR3: CASSEGGTNEKLFF. DNA of the CDR3: TGTGCCAGCAGCGAAGGGGGTACTAATGAAAAACTGTTTTTT. Drawing the rest from reference TRBV9 and TRBJ1-4, the complete variable domain is DSGVTQTPKHLITATGQRVTLRCSPRSGDLSVYWYQQSLDQGLQFLIQYYNGEERAKGNILERFSAQQFPDLHSELNLSSLELGDSALYFCASSEGGTNEKLFFGSGTQLSVL.

J is TRBJ2-1 and V is TRBV6-1; possible D gene TRBD2, 6 bases. V lost 5 bases and J 5 bases, leaving 13 bases between the germline ends. The CDR3 is made up of 14 amino acids. Germline CDR1 is MNHNS and CDR2 is SASEGT. The CDR3 nucleotides are TGTGCCAGCAGTAGGGGAGCGGGTGACAATGAGCAGTTCTTC. This translates into CASSRGAGDNEQFF.

The chain uses TRBV28 and TRBJ2-3; D unresolved. Looked up from germline, CDR1 is MDHEN and CDR2 is SYDVKM. The CDR3 consists of 14 residues. The V end lost 5 bases, the J end lost 6 bases, and 15 bases lay between the germline ends. DNA of the CDR3: TGTGCCAGCAGTCCCGTCCTCGAAGGGGATACGCAGTATTTT. Translated, it gives CASSPVLEGDTQYF.

The V call is TRBV30, the J call TRBJ1-2, with TRBD1 matching over 9 bases. CDR1 is GTSNPN and CDR2 is SVGIG in the germline V gene (reference sequence). Unmatched junction bases numbered 12, after V lost 7 bases and J lost 6 bases. This CDR3 contains 14 residues. The CDR3 is CASRDRELRHGYTF. Written as DNA, the CDR3 is TGTGCCTCCCGGGACAGGGAACTAAGGCATGGCTACACCTTC.

The J gene is TRBJ2-1, the V gene TRBV28, with 12 bases lining up with TRBD2. Germline loops: CDR1 MDHEN, CDR2 SYDVKM. The ends lost 6 bases at V and 3 bases at J; junction bases unmatched: 6. CDR3 length: 16 residues. CDR3 DNA sequence: TGTGCCAGCAGACGGACTAGCGGGATGCACTACAATGAGCAGTTCTTC. Amino acid sequence: CASRRTSGMHYNEQFF.

This clone was recorded only once. V gene TRBV20-1 combines with J gene TRBJ2-7, with D perhaps matching TRBD1 (6 bases). This CDR3 region has 11 residues. V was shortened by 2 bases and J by 11 bases, with 13 bases between the two germline ends. Per the germline V gene, CDR1 is DFQATT and CDR2 is SNEGSKA (reference sequence). This CDR3 reads CSARSGDGEYF. As DNA, the CDR3 is TGCAGTGCTAGATCAGGGGATGGTGAGTACTTC.

This CDR3 reads CATRNRFQETQYF. In DNA, the CDR3 is TGTGCCACCAGAAACAGGTTTCAAGAGACCCAGTACTTC. The chain employs TRBV5-4 and TRBJ2-5; possibly TRBD1 for D (5 bases). The CDR3 extends over 13 amino acids. CDR1 is SGHNT and CDR2 is YYREEE in the germline V gene (reference sequence). V lost 9 bases and J lost 2, with 14 bases in between.

The chain uses TRBV7-2 and TRBJ2-1; TRBD1 aligns across 10 bases. V lost 5 bases, J lost 8 bases, and 6 bases stayed unmatched. The CDR3 has 14 residues. The germline CDR1 and CDR2 sequences are SGHTA and FQGNSA. CDR3 sequence reads: CASSGTGEDDEQFF. The CDR3 DNA is TGTGCCAGCAGCGGGACAGGGGAAGATGATGAGCAGTTCTTC.

J is TRBJ2-7 and V is TRBV21-1; no check of the table's D call, TRBD2, against the DNA was made. TRBV21-1 is labeled a pseudogene. This CDR3 has 16 residues. The CDR3 region is CASSNRTSGPSYEQYF. CDR3 nucleotide sequence: TGTGCCAGCAGCAACCGAACTAGCGGTCCCTCCTACGAGCAGTACTTC.

This clone came up once. The rearrangement links TRBV5-1 to TRBJ2-5; 8 bases agree with TRBD1. The V gene end was trimmed by 0 bases and the J gene end by 7 bases; junction bases not matched to a gene: 8. This CDR3 has 15 residues. The germline CDR1 and CDR2 sequences are SGHRS and YFSETQ. The CDR3 DNA sequence: TGCGCCAGCAGCTTGGGGACGACAGGGGAAGGGACCCAGTACTTC. As protein: CASSLGTTGEGTQYF.

This rearrangement joins TRBV28 to TRBJ2-7; no definite D call. Trimming removed 4 bases from V and 6 bases from J, with 13 bases in between. Germline-derived CDR1 and CDR2 are MDHEN and SYDVKM. This CDR3 has 13 amino acids. The CDR3 sequence is CASSSLPSPEQYF. DNA of the CDR3: TGTGCCAGCAGTTCCTTACCGTCCCCCGAGCAGTACTTC.

This chain connects TRBV11-3 to TRBJ2-2, with 8 positions matching TRBD1. The germline V gene has CDR1 SGHNT and CDR2 YENEEA. Losses at the gene ends were 5 bases for V and 3 bases for J; bases not matched to a gene: 5. The CDR3 contains 15 residues. Here the CDR3 DNA reads TGTGCCAGCAGCGCGGGACAGGACTACACCGGGGAGCTGTTTTTT. This encodes CASSAGQDYTGELFF.

The table lists this clone with a count of one. The chain couples TRBV18 to TRBJ2-7; D not resolved. The V gene lost 4 bases and the J gene lost 6 bases, with 10 bases spanning the gap. The CDR3 sequence is 12 residues long. CDR1 KGHSH and CDR2 LQKENI come from the germline V gene. CDR3 loop: CASSLGYTEQYF. Written as DNA, the CDR3 is TGTGCCAGCTCACTCGGGTATACCGAGCAGTACTTC. Full variable domain (missing parts from reference TRBV18 and TRBJ2-7): NAGVMQNPRHLVRRRGQEARLRCSPMKGHSHVYWYRQLPEEGLKFMVYLQKENIIDESGMPKERFSAEFPKEGPSILRIQQVVRGDSAAYFCASSLGYTEQYFGPGTRLTVT.

The chain combines TRBV6-1 with TRBJ2-1; D possibly corresponds to TRBD2 (6 bases). Germline CDR1 MNHNS, CDR2 SASEGT. V dropped 7 bases and J dropped 10 bases, with 14 bases sitting between them. CDR3 length: 12 amino acids. In nucleotides, the CDR3 is TGTGCCAGCACCTACCTTGGAGGGGAGCAGTTCTTC. The encoded protein is CASTYLGGEQFF.